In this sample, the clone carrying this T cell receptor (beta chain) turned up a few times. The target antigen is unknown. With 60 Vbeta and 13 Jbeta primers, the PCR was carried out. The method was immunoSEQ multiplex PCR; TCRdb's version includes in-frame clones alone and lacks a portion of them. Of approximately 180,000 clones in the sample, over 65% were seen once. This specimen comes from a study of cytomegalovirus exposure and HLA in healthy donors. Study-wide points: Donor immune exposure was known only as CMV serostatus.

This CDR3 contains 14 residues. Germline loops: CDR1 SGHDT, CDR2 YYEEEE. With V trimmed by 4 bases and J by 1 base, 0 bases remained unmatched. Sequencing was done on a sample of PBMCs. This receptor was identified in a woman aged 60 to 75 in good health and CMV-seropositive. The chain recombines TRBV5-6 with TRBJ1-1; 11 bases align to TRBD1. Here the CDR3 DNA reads TGTGCCAGCAGCGGGACAGGGGGGAACACTGAAGCTTTCTTT. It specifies CASSGTGGNTEAFF.